This is a list of T cell receptor beta chains from one sample in a study of long-term antiretroviral therapy in people with HIV. Here immunoSEQ multiplex PCR was the method, and the copy in TCRdb shows in-frame clones only, minus some. The data show 35,000 to 50,000 clones, about 89% seen once. Source: unsorted PBMCs, taken 0.1 years before starting antiretroviral therapy. The receptors originated from a woman between 50 and 59 years old with HIV. Each CDR3 is given with its conserved first and last residue. D genes are given only for firm matches. Clone size, where shown, is once, few, many, or a class for clones that have expanded.

J gene,D gene,V gene,clone size,CDR3 DNA,CDR3 protein
TRBJ1-1,NA,TRBV11-2,NA,TGTGCCAGCAGCTCGCTTCGGGGGGGCGGGCTGAACACTGAAGCTTTCTTT,CASSSLRGGGLNTEAFF
TRBJ1-1,TRBD1,TRBV6-5,NA,TGTGCCAGCAGCAATTCGGACAGGGGGAGCACTGAAGCTTTCTTT,CASSNSDRGSTEAFF
TRBJ2-7,TRBD1,TRBV5-1,NA,TGCGCCAGCAGCTTGGCCCAGGGACAGACCTCCTCCTACGAGCAGTACTTC,CASSLAQGQTSSYEQYF
TRBJ2-7,TRBD1,TRBV2,NA,TGTGCCGGGGGACAGGAGTTGGGCGAGCAGTACTTC,CAGGQELGEQYF
TRBJ2-3,NA,TRBV29-1,NA,TGCAGCGTTGACCGTGGGGATACGCAGTATTTT,CSVDRGDTQYF
TRBJ2-7,NA,TRBV11-2,NA,TGTGCCAGCAGAAAACGACAGGGAGGCTACGAGCAGTACTTC,CASRKRQGGYEQYF
TRBJ1-2,TRBD1,TRBV19,NA,TGTGCCAGTAGCATGGGACAGACTAACTATGGCTACACCTTC,CASSMGQTNYGYTF
TRBJ1-2,TRBD1,TRBV7-2,few,TGTGCCAGCAGCTTAGCACAGGGGGCGTGGGGCTACACCTTC,CASSLAQGAWGYTF
TRBJ2-5,NA,TRBV27,NA,TGTGCCAGCAGTTTGGGGCACAACTCGCCCTACCAAGAGACCCAGTACTTC,CASSLGHNSPYQETQYF
TRBJ2-1,NA,TRBV19,NA,TGTGCCAGTAGTACCCCGCTAGGTTATGAGCAGTTCTTC,CASSTPLGYEQFF
TRBJ2-3,NA,TRBV13,NA,TGTGCCAGCAGCCCAGGGACTGGATTTATCACAGATACGCAGTATTTT,CASSPGTGFITDTQYF
TRBJ2-7,NA,TRBV5-5,NA,TGTGCCAGCAGCCTGGGAGGAGAGCAGTACTTC,CASSLGGEQYF
TRBJ2-2,NA,TRBV11-2,once,TGTGCCAGCAGCTTATTTAACACCGGGGAGCTGTTTTTT,CASSLFNTGELFF
TRBJ2-1,TRBD2,TRBV19,NA,TGTGCCAGTAGTTCTCCGGGACTAGCGGGGGACAATGAGCAGTTCTTC,CASSSPGLAGDNEQFF
TRBJ2-3,TRBD2,TRBV6-1,NA,TGTGCCAGCAGTGAAGGGTGGGGACTAGCTAATCAGTATTTT,CASSEGWGLANQYF
TRBJ1-1,NA,TRBV9,NA,TGTGCCAGCAGCGCAGTCGGGAACACTGAAGCTTTCTTT,CASSAVGNTEAFF
TRBJ2-3,NA,TRBV5-4,NA,TGTGCCAGCAGCCGGAGGGACAGCCGCACAGATACGCAGTATTTT,CASSRRDSRTDTQYF
TRBJ1-1,NA,TRBV15,NA,TGTGCCACCAGCAGAGATTATGACACTGAAGCTTTCTTT,CATSRDYDTEAFF
TRBJ2-1,TRBD1,TRBV18,NA,TGTGCCAGCTCACCCCAGGACAGGGAGCAGTTCTTC,CASSPQDREQFF
TRBJ2-3,TRBD2,TRBV9,NA,TGTGCCAGCAGCGTAGTAGCGGGGGTGGTGGATACGCAGTATTTT,CASSVVAGVVDTQYF
TRBJ2-1,NA,TRBV19,NA,TGTGCCACTAACAGAGGGAGCTCCTACAATGAGCAGTTCTTC,CATNRGSSYNEQFF
TRBJ1-4,NA,TRBV14,NA,TGTGCCAGCAGCCAAGATGGGTACAGATTGAATGAAAAACTGTTTTTT,CASSQDGYRLNEKLFF
TRBJ2-2,NA,TRBV11-3,NA,TGTGCCAGCAGCAGCAGGGTTACCGGGGAGCTGTTTTTT,CASSSRVTGELFF
TRBJ2-2,NA,TRBV5-1,NA,TGCGCCAGCAGCTTGGATTCTAGGGGCGTCGGGGAGCTGTTTTTT,CASSLDSRGVGELFF
TRBJ1-3,NA,TRBV18,NA,TGTGCCAGCTCACGTGAAATCAGCCGACTGTCTTCGGGAAACACCATATATTTT,CASSREISRLSSGNTIYF
TRBJ2-5,TRBD2,TRBV6-1,NA,TGTGCCAGCAGACCTAGCGGGGGGGCAGAGACCCAGTACTTC,CASRPSGGAETQYF
TRBJ2-7,NA,TRBV19,NA,TGTGCCAGTAGTAAGGGGGGGACGACCTACGAGCAGTACTTC,CASSKGGTTYEQYF
TRBJ2-5,TRBD2,TRBV19,NA,TGTGCCAGCTCGGGACTAGCGGGACAGACCCAGTACTTC,CASSGLAGQTQYF
TRBJ2-1,TRBD1,TRBV7-8,few,TGTGCCAGCAGCAACCGGGACAGGGTAGTAGGTGAGCAGTTCTTC,CASSNRDRVVGEQFF
TRBJ2-1,NA,TRBV29-1,NA,TGCAGCGTGCACTACCCCAGTTACAATGAGCAGTTCTTC,CSVHYPSYNEQFF
TRBJ2-5,TRBD2,TRBV5-4,NA,TGTGCCAGCAGCTTGGGACTAGCCGCTGAAGAGACCCAGTACTTC,CASSLGLAAEETQYF
TRBJ1-6,TRBD1,TRBV19,NA,TGTGCCACCGCGGACAGGGCCAATAATTCACCCCTCCACTTT,CATADRANNSPLHF
TRBJ2-2,NA,TRBV7-8,NA,TGTGCCAGCAGCTTATCGACAGCAGCGCAAACCGGGGAGCTGTTTTTT,CASSLSTAAQTGELFF
TRBJ1-2,NA,TRBV5-1,NA,TGCGCCAGCAGCTTGGGGCGTGTCAGTGATGGCTACACCTTC,CASSLGRVSDGYTF
TRBJ2-1,TRBD2,TRBV7-8,NA,TGTGCCAGCAGCTTAGCAGAGCGGGGGGTCTCCTACAATGAGCAGTTCTTC,CASSLAERGVSYNEQFF
TRBJ2-1,NA,TRBV11-1,NA,TGTGCCAGCAGCTTACTACAGTACAATGAGCAGTTCTTC,CASSLLQYNEQFF
TRBJ2-7,NA,TRBV14,NA,TGTGCCAGCAGCCTATGGACAGACTCCTACGAGCAGTACTTC,CASSLWTDSYEQYF
TRBJ2-3,TRBD2,TRBV9,NA,TGTGCCCGATTACAGAGGACTAGCGGGGGGGCCAGCACAGATACGCAGTATTTT,CARLQRTSGGASTDTQYF
TRBJ2-1,NA,TRBV5-6,NA,TGTGCCAGCAGCTTGGTAAGCTCGGGGGTGGAGTTCTTC,CASSLVSSGVEFF
TRBJ2-4,NA,TRBV5-1,NA,TGCGCCAGCAGCTTAAGTAGCGGAGAAAACATTCAGTACTTC,CASSLSSGENIQYF
TRBJ1-6,NA,TRBV6-5,NA,TGTGCCAGCAGTTACTCGAGGCAGGGGAATTCACCCCTCCACTTT,CASSYSRQGNSPLHF
TRBJ1-1,NA,TRBV7-2,NA,TGTGCCAGCAGCTTAGGGCGCAAGACTGAAGCTTTCTTT,CASSLGRKTEAFF
TRBJ1-5,NA,TRBV5-1,NA,TGCGCCAGCAGCTTGGAGACAGGCGTCGATCAGCCCCAGCATTTT,CASSLETGVDQPQHF